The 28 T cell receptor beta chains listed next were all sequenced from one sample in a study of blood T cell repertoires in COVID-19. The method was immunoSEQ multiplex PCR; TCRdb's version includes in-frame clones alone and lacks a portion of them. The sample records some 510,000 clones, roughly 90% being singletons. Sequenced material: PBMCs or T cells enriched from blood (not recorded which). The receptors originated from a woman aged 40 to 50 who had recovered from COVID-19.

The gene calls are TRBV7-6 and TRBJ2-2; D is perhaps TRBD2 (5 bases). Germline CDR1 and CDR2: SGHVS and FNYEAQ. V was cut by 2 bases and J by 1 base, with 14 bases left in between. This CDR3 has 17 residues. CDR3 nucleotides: TGTGCCAGCAGCTTATACCGGGATGGAGGGAACACCGGGGAGCTGTTTTTT. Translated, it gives CASSLYRDGGNTGELFF.

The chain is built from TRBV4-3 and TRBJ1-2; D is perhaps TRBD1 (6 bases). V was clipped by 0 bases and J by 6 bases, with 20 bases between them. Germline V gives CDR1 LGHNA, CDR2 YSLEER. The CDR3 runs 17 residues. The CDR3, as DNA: TGCGCCAGCAGCCAAGATGACACAGGGTGGTCCGATAATGGCTACACCTTC. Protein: CASSQDDTGWSDNGYTF.

The CDR3 sequence: CASNPMTGKGNTIYF. CDR3 in DNA: TGTGCCTCCAACCCGATGACAGGGAAGGGAAACACCATATATTTT. The chain has TRBV30 and TRBJ1-3, with 7 bases that match TRBD1. Germline V gives CDR1 GTSNPN, CDR2 SVGIG (reference sequence). This CDR3 is 15 amino acids long. The ends lost 7 bases at V and 4 bases at J; junction bases unmatched: 13.

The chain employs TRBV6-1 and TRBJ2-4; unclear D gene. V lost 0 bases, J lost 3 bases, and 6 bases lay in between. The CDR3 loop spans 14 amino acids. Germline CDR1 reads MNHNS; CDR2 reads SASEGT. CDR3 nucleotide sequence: TGTGCCAGCAGTGAAGCGGCATACAAAAACATTCAGTACTTC. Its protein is CASSEAAYKNIQYF.

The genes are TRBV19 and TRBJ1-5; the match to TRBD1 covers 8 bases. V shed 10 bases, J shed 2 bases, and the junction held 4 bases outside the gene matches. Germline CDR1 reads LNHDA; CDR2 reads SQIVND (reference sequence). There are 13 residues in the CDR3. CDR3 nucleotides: TGTGCCACCGGACAGGGTGGCAATCAGCCCCAGCATTTT. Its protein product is CATGQGGNQPQHF.

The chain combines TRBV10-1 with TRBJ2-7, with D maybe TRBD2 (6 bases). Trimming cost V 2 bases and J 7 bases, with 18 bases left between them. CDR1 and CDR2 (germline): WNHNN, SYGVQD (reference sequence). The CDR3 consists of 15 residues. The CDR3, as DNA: TGCGCCAGCAGTGAGGGGGTGGCGGGGCCGGGGGAGCAGTACTTC. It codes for CASSEGVAGPGEQYF.

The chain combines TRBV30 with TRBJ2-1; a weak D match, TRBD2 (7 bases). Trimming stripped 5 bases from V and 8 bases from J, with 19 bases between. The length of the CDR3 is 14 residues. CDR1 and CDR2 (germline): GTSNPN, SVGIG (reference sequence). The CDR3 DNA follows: TGTGCCTGGGCCAGAGGGGCGGGGGCGGATGAGCAGTTCTTC. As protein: CAWARGAGADEQFF. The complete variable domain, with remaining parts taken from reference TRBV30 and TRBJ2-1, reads SQTIHQWPATLVQPVGSPLSLECTVEGTSNPNLYWYRQAAGRGLQLLFYSVGIGQISSEVPQNLSASRPQDRQFILSSKKLLLSDSGFYLCAWARGAGADEQFFGPGTRLTVL.

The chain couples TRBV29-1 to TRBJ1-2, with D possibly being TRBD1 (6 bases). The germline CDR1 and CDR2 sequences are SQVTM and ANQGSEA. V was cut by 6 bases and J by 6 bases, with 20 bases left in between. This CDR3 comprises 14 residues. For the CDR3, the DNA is TGCAGCGTGAGACGGGACACCAACACCGATGGCTACACCTTC. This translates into CSVRRDTNTDGYTF.

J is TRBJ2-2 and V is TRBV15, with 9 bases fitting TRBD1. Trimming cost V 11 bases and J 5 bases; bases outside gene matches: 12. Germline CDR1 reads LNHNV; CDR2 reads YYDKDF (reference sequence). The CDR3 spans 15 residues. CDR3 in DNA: TGTGCCGCCTCCAGGGACAGGGCACCTACCGGGGAGCTGTTTTTT. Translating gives CAASRDRAPTGELFF. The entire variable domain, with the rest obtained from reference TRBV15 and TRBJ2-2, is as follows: DAMVIQNPRYQVTQFGKPVTLSCSQTLNHNVMYWYQQKSSQAPKLLFHYYDKDFNNEADTPDNFQSRRPNTSFCFLDIRSPGLGDTAMYLCAASRDRAPTGELFFGEGSRLTVL.

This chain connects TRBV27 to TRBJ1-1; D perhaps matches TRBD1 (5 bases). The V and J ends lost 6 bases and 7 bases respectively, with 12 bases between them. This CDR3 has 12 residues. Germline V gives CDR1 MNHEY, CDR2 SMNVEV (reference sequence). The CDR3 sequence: CASSQTGGEAFF. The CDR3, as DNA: TGTGCCAGCAGCCAAACGGGGGGTGAAGCTTTCTTT.

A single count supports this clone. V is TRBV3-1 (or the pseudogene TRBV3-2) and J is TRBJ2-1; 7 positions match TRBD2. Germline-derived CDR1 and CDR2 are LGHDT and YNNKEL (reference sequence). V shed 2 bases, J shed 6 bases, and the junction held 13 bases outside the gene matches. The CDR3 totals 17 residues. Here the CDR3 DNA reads TGTGCCAGCAGCCAACCCTTGGGCGGGAGTGTGCGCAATGAGCAGTTCTTC. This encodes CASSQPLGGSVRNEQFF.

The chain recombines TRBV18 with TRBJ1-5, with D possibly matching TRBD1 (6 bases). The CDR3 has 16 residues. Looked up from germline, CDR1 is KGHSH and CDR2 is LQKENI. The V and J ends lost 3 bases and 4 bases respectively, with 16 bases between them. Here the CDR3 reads CASSPMRGGVNQPQHF. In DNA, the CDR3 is TGTGCCAGCTCACCCATGAGGGGGGGGGTTAATCAGCCCCAGCATTTT.

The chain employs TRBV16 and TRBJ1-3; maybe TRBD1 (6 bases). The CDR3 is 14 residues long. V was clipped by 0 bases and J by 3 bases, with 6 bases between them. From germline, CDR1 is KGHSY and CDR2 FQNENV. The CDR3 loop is CASSQSRGGNTIYF. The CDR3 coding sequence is TGTGCCAGCAGCCAATCCAGGGGTGGAAACACCATATATTTT.

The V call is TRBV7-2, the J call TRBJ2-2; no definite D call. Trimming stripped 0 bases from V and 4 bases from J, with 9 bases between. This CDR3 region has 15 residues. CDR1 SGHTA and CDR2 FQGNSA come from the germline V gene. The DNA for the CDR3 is TGTGCCAGCAGCTTAGCTAGCCTGGCCACCGGGGAGCTGTTTTTT. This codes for CASSLASLATGELFF.

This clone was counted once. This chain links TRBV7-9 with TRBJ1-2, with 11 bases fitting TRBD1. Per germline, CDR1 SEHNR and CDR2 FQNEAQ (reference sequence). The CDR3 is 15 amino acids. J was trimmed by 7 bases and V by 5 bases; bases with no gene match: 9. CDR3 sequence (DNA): TGTGCCAGCAGCCCTCAAGGACAGGGGGCCGGTGGCTACACCTTC. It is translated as CASSPQGQGAGGYTF. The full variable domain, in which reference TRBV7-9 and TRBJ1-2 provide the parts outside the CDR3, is DTGVSQNPRHKITKRGQNVTFRCDPISEHNRLYWYRQTLGQGPEFLTYFQNEAQLEKSRLLSDRFSAERPKGSFSTLEIQRTEQGDSAMYLCASSPQGQGAGGYTFGSGTRLTVV.

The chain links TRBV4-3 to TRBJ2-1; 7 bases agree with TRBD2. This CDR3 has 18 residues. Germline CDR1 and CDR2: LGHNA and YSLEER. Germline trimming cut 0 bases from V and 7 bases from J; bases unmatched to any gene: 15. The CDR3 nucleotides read TGCGCCAGCAGCCAAGATCGATCTAGCGGAACTAAGGGAAATGAGCAGTTCTTC. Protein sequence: CASSQDRSSGTKGNEQFF.

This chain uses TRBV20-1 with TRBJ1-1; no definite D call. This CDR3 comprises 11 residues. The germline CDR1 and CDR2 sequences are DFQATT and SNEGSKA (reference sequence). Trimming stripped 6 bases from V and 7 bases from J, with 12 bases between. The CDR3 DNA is TGCAGTGCCCAACCGACGGGTGAAGCTTTCTTT. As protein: CSAQPTGEAFF.

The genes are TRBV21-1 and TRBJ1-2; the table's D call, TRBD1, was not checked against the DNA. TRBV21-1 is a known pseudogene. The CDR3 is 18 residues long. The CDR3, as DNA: TGTGCCAGCAGCAAGAGGAGACCTCGTTATCAGGGGCGCTATGGCTACACCTTC. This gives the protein CASSKRRPRYQGRYGYTF.

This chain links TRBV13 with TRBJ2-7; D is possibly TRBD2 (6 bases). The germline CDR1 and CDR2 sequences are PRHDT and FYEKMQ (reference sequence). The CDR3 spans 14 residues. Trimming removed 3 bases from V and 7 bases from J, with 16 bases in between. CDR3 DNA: TGTGCCAGCAGCTTCCGGCGGGATGTGAGGGAGCAGTACTTC. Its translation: CASSFRRDVREQYF.

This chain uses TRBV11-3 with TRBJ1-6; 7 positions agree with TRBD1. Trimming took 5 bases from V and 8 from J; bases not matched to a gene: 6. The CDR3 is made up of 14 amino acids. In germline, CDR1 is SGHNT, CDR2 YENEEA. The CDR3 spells CASSVDRVDSPLHF. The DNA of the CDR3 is TGTGCCAGCAGCGTCGACAGGGTTGATTCACCCCTCCACTTT. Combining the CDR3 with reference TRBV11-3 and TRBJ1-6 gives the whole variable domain EAGVVQSPRYKIIEKKQPVAFWCNPISGHNTLYWYLQNLGQGPELLIRYENEEAVDDSQLPKDRFSAERLKGVDSTLKIQPAELGDSAVYLCASSVDRVDSPLHFGNGTRLTVT.

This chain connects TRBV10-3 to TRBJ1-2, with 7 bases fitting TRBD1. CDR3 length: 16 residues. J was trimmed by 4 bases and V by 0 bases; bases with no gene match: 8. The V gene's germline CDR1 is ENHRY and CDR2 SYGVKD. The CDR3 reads CAISESLGQDAYGYTF. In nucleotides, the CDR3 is TGTGCCATCAGTGAGTCGCTAGGACAGGATGCCTATGGCTACACCTTC.

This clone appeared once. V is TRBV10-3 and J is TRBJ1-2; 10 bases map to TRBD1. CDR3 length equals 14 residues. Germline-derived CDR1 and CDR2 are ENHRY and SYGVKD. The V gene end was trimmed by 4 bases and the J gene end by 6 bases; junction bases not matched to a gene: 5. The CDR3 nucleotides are TGTGCCATCAGTGCTATCGGGACAGGGGATGGCTACACCTTC. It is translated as CAISAIGTGDGYTF.

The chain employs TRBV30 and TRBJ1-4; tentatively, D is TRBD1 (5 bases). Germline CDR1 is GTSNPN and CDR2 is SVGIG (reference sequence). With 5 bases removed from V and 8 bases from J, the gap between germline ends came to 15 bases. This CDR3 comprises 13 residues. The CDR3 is CAWSRGGLEKLFF. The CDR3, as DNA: TGTGCCTGGTCTCGTGGGGGGTTGGAAAAACTGTTTTTT.

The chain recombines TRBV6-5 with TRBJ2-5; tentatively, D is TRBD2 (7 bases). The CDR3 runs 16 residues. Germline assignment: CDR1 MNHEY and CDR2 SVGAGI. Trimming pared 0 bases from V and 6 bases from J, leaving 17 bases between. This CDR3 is CASSYSNGWGGQTQYF. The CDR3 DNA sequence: TGTGCCAGCAGTTACTCTAATGGGTGGGGGGGGCAGACCCAGTACTTC.

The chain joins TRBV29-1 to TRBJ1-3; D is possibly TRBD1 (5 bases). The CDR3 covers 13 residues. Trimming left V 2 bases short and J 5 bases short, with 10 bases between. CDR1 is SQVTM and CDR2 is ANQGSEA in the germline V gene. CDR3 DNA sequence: TGCAGCGTTGAAACGTCAGGGAGAAACACCATATATTTT. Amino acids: CSVETSGRNTIYF. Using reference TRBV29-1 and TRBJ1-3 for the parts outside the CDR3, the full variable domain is SAVISQKPSRDICQRGTSLTIQCQVDSQVTMMFWYRQQPGQSLTLIATANQGSEATYESGFVIDKFPISRPNLTFSTLTVSNMSPEDSSIYLCSVETSGRNTIYFGEGSWLTVV.

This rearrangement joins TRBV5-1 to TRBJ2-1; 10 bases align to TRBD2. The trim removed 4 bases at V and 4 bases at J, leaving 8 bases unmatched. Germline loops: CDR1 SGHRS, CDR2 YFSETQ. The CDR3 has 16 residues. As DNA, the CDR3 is TGCGCCAGCAGCCTGCGACTAGCGGGCGATTACAATGAGCAGTTCTTC. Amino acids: CASSLRLAGDYNEQFF.

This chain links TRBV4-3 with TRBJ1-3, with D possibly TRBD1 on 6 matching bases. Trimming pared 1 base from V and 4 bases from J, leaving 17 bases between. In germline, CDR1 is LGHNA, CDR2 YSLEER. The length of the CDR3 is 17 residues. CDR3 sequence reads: CASSQVAGGAQGNTIYF. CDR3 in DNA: TGCGCCAGCAGCCAAGTGGCCGGGGGGGCACAAGGAAACACCATATATTTT.

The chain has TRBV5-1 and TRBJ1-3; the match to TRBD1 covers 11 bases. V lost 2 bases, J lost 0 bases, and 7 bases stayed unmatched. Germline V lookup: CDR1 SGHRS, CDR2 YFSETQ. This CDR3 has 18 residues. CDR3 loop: CASSFGTGGPTSGNTIYF. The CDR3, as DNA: TGCGCCAGCAGCTTCGGGACAGGGGGTCCAACCTCTGGAAACACCATATATTTT. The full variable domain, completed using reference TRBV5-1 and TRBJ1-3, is KAGVTQTPRYLIKTRGQQVTLSCSPISGHRSVSWYQQTPGQGLQFLFEYFSETQRNKGNFPGRFSGRQFSNSRSEMNVSTLELGDSALYLCASSFGTGGPTSGNTIYFGEGSWLTVV.